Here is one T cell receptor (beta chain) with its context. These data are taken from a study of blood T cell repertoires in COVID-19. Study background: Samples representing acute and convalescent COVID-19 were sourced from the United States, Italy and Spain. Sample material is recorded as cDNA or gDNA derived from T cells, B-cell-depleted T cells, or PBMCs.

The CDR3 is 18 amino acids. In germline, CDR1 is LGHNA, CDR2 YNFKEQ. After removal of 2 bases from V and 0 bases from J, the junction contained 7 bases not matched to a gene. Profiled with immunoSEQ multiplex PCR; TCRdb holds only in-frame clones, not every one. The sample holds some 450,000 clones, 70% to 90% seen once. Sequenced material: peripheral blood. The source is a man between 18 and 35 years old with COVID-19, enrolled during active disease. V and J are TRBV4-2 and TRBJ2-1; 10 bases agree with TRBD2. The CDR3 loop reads CASSQKRGGLDSYNEQFF. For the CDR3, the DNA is TGTGCCAGCAGCCAAAAGCGGGGGGGGTTAGACTCCTACAATGAGCAGTTCTTC.